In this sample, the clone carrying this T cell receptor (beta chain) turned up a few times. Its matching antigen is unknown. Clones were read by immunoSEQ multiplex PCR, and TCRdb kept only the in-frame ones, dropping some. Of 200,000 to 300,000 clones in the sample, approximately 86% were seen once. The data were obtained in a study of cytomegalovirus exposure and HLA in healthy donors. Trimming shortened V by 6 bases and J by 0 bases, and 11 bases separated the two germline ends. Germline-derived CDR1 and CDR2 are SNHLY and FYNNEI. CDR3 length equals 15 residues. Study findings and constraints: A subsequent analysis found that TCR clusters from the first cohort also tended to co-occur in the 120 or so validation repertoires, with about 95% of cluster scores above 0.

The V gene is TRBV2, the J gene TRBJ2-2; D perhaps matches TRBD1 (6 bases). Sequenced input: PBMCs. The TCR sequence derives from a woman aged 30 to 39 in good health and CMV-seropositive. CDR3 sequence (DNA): TGTGCCAGCAGACCCGGGACATCGAACACCGGGGAGCTGTTTTTT. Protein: CASRPGTSNTGELFF.